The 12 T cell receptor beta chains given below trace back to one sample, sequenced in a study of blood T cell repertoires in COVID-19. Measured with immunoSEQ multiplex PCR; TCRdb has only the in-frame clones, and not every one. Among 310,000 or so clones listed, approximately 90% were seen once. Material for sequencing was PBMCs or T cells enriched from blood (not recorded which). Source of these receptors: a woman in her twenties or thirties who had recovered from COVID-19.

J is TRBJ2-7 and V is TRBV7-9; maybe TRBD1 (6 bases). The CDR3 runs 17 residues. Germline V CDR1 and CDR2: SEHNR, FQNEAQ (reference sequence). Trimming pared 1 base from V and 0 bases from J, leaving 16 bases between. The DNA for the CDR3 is TGTGCCAGCAGCTTAGAGGGTGGGACACCGAGCTCCTACGAGCAGTACTTC. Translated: CASSLEGGTPSSYEQYF.

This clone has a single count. CDR3 bases: TGTGCCAGCAGTTTTTGGGAGCGGGAGGGCCGTCTTGGCACAGATACGCAGTATTTT. This encodes CASSFWEREGRLGTDTQYF. The chain joins TRBV28 to TRBJ2-3; 10 nucleotides agree with TRBD2. Germline CDR1 MDHEN, CDR2 SYDVKM. This CDR3 is built from 19 residues. V was clipped by 3 bases and J by 1 base; unmatched bases: 13.

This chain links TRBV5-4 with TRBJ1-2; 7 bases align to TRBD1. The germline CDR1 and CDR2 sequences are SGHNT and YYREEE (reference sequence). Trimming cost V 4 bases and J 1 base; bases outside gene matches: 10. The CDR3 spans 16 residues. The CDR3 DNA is TGTGCCAGCAGCACCAAACAGGGGATTGTTAACTATGGCTACACCTTC. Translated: CASSTKQGIVNYGYTF. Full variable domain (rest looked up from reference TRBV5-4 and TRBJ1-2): ETGVTQSPTHLIKTRGQQVTLRCSSQSGHNTVSWYQQALGQGPQFIFQYYREEENGRGNFPPRFSGLQFPNYSSELNVNALELDDSALYLCASSTKQGIVNYGYTFGSGTRLTVV.

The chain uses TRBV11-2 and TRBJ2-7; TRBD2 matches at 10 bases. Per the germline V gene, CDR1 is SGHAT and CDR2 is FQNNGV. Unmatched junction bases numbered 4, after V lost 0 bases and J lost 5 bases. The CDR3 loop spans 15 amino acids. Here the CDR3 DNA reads TGTGCCAGCAGCTTAGAAACTAGCGGGGCCGACGAGCAGTACTTC. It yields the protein CASSLETSGADEQYF.

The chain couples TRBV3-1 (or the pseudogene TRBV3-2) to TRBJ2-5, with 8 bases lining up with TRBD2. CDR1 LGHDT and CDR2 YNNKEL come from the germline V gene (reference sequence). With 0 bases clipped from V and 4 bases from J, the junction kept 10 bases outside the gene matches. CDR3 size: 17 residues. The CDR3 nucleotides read TGTGCCAGCAGCCAAGATTTTGGACTAGCCGCGGGAGAGACCCAGTACTTC. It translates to CASSQDFGLAAGETQYF.

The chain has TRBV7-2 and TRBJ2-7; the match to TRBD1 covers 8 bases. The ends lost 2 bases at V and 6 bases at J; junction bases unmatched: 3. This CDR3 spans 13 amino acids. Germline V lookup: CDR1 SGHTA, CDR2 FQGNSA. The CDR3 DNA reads TGTGCCAGCAGCTTATCAGGGACAGGCGAGCAGTACTTC. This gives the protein CASSLSGTGEQYF.

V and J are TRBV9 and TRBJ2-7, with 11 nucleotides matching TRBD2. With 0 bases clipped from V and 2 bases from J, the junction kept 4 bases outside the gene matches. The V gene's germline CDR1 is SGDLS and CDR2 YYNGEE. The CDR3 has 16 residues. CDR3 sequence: CASSVEASGRPYEQYF. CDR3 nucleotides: TGTGCCAGCAGCGTAGAGGCTAGCGGGAGGCCCTACGAGCAGTACTTC.

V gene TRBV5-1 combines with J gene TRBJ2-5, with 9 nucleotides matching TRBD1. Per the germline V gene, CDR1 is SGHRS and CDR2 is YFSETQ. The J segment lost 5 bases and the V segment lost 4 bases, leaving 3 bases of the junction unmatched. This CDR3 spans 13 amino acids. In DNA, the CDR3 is TGCGCCAGCAGCCCCGGGACAGGGGAGACCCAGTACTTC. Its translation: CASSPGTGETQYF.

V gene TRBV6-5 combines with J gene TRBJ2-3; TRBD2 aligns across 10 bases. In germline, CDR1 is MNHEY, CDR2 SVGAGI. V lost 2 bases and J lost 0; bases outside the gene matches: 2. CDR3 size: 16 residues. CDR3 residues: CASSYTSGVSTDTQYF. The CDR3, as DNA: TGTGCCAGCAGTTACACTAGCGGGGTTAGCACAGATACGCAGTATTTT.

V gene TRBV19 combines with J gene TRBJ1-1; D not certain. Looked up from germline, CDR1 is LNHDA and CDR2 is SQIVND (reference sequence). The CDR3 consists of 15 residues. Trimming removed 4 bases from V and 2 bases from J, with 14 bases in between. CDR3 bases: TGTGCCAGTAGTACCCAGACTGCTCATAACACTGAAGCTTTCTTT. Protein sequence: CASSTQTAHNTEAFF.

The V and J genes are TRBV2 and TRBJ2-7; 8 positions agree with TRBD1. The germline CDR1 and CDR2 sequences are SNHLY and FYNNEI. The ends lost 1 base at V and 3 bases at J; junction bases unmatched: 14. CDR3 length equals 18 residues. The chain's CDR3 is CASSEEGTGQRTDYEQYF. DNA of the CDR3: TGTGCCAGCAGTGAAGAGGGGACAGGACAAAGGACCGACTACGAGCAGTACTTC.

The CDR3 DNA reads as TGTGCCAGCAGCCCTCTCCCGGGACTAGTTAGTAATGAGCAGTTCTTC. It is translated as CASSPLPGLVSNEQFF. The chain carries TRBV6-4 and TRBJ2-1; 8 bases map to TRBD2. This CDR3 spans 16 amino acids. V was clipped by 6 bases and J by 7 bases; unmatched bases: 14. Germline loops: CDR1 MRHNA, CDR2 SNTAGT.